This T cell receptor beta chain was sequenced during a study of T cell responses to AZD1222 COVID-19 vaccine. About the research overall: The analysis combined second doses at about 4 or about 12 weeks.

The germline CDR1 and CDR2 sequences are MNHEY and SVGAGI. Trimming at V came to 6 bases and at J to 2 bases, leaving 4 bases not matched to a gene. The CDR3 loop spans 15 amino acids. The assay was immunoSEQ multiplex PCR, and TCRdb's table has in-frame clones only and misses some. Among more than 85,000 clones listed, 70% to 90% were seen once. General study results and limits: In a largely white British group with more females than males, clonal diversity was possibly underestimated. Nearly half of spike-specific TCRs reportedly target unmutated variant regions. The span of vaccine-associated CD4 TCRs extended across spike, with dominance at 160-218 and 743-854.

Comment on this clone: What it recognizes is unknown.

Sequenced here: peripheral blood, sampled on day 0 of AZD1222 vaccination. This chain joins TRBV6-5 and TRBJ2-3, with 11 bases that match TRBD2. The origin of this receptor is an adult in good health. The CDR3 DNA follows: TGTGCCAGCAGCGGGACTAGCGGATACACAGATACGCAGTATTTT. As protein: CASSGTSGYTDTQYF.